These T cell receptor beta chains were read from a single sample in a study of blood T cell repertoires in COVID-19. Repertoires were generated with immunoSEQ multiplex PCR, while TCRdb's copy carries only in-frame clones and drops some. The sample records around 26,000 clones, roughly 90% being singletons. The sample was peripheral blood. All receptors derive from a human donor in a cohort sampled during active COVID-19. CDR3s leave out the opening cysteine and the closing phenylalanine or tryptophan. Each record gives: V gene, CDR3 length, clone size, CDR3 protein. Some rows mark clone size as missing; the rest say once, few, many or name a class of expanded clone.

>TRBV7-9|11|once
ASSSLVPNEQF
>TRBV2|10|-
ASQPGYNEQF
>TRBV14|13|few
ASSQVGGFPDTQY
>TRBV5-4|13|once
ASSTQLAGSYEQY
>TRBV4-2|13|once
ASSQPDDRDYGYT
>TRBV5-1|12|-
ASAGGGEGQPQH
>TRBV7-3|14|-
ASSPGGSGSYNEQF
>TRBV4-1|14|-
ASSQGDWNSGNTIY
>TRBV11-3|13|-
ASSELAGGLNEQF
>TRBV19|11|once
ASSPDTNYGYT
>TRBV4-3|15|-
ASSQQLSGGGLETQY
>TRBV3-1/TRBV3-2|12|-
ASSPGQGPYEQY
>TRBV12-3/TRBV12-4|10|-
ASGTGRTEAF
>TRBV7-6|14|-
ASSARTGATNEKLF
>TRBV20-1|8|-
SARGETQY
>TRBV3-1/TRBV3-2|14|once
ASSQMTSGGADTQY
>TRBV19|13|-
ASSLSGTVNTEAF
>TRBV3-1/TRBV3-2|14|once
ASSRYPTGINEKLF
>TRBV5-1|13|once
ASRGRSGGDDEQF
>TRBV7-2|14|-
ASSLSRGSGANVLT
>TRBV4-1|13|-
ASSQAAQSFYGYT
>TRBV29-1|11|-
SVAGTGDQPQH
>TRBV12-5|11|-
ASGLEPEGEQY
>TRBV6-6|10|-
ASSYAGNEQF
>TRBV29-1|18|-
SAQRDRLAGGDGPYNEQF
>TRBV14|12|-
ASSQDAPGYGYT
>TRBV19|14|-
ASQSTGGRVQETQY
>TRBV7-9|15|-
ASSSRQGTVSGNTIY
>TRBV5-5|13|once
ASSTRHHSGNTIY
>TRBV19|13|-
ASTRPDRNNSPLH
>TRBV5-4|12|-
ASSLGWRDSPLH
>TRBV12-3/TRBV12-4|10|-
ASSHSNQPQH
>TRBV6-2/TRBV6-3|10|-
ASSKNRGVPD
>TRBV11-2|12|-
ASSSWDSPYGYT
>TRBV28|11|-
ASTPSGANVLT
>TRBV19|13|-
ASYRGGNSNQPQH
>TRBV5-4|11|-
ASSTGQGNEQF
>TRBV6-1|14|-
ASSEGRLSSYNEQF
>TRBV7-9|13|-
ASSLDPGITDTQY
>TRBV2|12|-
ASSKGDRGVGYT
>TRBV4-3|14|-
ASSQGGGQSNEKLF
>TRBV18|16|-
ASSPSLPGLVLSDTQY
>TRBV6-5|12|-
ASSLGTRDQPQH
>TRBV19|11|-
ASSGQSSYEQY
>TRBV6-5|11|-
ASSSRVREKLF
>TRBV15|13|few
ATSRVARANTEAF
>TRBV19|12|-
ASSPGDNTDTQY
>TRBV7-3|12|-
ASSYAGDRTEAF
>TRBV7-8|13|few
ASSLAGTLNTEAF
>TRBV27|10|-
ASRPGEGGYT
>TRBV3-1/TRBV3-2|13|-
ASSQLGGPAYEQY
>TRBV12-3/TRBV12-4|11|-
ATSGGSTDTQY
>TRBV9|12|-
ASSPQQGAYEQY
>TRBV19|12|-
ASTRRGGTDTQY
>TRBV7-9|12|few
ASSYDSGVYGYT